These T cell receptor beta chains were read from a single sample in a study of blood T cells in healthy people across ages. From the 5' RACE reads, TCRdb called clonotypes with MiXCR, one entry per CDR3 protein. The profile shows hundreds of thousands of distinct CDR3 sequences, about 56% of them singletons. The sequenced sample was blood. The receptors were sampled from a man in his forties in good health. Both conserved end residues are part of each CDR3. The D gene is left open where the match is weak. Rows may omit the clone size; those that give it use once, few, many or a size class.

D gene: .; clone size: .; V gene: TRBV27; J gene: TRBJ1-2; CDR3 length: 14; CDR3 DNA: TGTGCCAGCAGCAAAAAGCAGGGTGGCTATGGCTACACCTTC; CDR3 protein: CASSKKQGGYGYTF
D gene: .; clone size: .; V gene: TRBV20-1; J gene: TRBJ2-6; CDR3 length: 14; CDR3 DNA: TGCAGTGCTGAACAGGACTCTGGGGCCAACGTCCTGACTTTC; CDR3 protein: CSAEQDSGANVLTF
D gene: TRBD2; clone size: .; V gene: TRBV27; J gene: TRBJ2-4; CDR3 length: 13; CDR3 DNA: TGTGCCAGCAGTGGGACTAGCAAAAACATTCAGTACTTC; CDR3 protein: CASSGTSKNIQYF
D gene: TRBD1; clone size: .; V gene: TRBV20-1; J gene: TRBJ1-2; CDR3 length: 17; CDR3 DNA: TGCAGTGCTAGCCCCGCTTTCAGGACAGGGGGCCCTCGTGGCTACACCTTC; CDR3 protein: CSASPAFRTGGPRGYTF
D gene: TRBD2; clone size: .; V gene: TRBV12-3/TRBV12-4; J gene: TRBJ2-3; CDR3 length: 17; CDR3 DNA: TGTACCAGCAGTTTGGGGCCCGGCGGGGGGGCTTCGGATACGCAGTATTTT; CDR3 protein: CTSSLGPGGGASDTQYF
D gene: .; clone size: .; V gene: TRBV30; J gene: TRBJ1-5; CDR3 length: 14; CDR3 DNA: TGTGCCTGGAGATCCAACGCGGGGGTACAGCCCCAGCATTTT; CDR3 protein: CAWRSNAGVQPQHF
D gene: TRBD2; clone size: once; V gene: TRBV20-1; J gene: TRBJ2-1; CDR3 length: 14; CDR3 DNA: TGCAGTGCTAGGGGACTACTTACCTACAATGAGCAGTTCTTC; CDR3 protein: CSARGLLTYNEQFF
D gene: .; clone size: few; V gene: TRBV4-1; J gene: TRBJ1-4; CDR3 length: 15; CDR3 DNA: TGCGCCAGCAGCCAAGTGAGTGGGACTAATGAAAAACTGTTTTTT; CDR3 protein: CASSQVSGTNEKLFF
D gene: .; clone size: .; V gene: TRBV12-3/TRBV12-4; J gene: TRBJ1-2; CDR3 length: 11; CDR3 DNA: TGTGCCAGCCAGGGAGACTATGGCTACACCTTC; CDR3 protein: CASQGDYGYTF
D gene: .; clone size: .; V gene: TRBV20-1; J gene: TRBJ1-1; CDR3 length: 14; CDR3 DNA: TGCAGTGCTGCTCCGGGACCCACGGACACTGAAGCTTTCTTT; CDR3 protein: CSAAPGPTDTEAFF
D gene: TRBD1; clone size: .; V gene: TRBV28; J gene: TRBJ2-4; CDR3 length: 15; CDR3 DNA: TGTGCCAGCAGTTTAGGGGGGACAGGGGGGGACATTCAGTACTTC; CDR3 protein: CASSLGGTGGDIQYF
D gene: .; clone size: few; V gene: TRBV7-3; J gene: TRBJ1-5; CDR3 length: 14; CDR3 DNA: TGTGCCAGCAGCTTAATGGGTCAGAATCAGCCCCAGCATTTT; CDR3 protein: CASSLMGQNQPQHF
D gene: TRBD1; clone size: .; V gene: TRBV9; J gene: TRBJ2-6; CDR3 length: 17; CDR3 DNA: TGTGCCAGCAGCGAACAGGGGTCCTCTGGTGGGGCCAACGTCCTGACTTTC; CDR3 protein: CASSEQGSSGGANVLTF
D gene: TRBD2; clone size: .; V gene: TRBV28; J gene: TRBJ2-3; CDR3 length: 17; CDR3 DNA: TGTGCCAGCTCACGGACTAGCGGGAGTTATAGCACAGATACGCAGTATTTT; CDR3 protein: CASSRTSGSYSTDTQYF
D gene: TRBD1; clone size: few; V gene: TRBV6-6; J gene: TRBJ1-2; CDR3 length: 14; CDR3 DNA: TGTGCCAGCAGACCCTACAGGGGAGACTATGGCTACACCTTC; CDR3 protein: CASRPYRGDYGYTF
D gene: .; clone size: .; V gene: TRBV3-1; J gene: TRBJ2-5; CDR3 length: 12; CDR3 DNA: TGTACCAGCAGCCTGGCTGGAGAGACCCAGTACTTC; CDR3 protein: CTSSLAGETQYF
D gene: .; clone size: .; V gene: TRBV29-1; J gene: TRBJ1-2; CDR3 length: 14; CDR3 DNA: TGCAGCGTTTTCAACCCCATTGGGGAAGGAGGCTACACCTTC; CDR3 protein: CSVFNPIGEGGYTF